The entry that follows covers one TCR beta chain sequence. Its specificity is unknown. Within the sample, other DNA sequences also encode this same CDR3. Germline V gene sequence: CDR1 SEHNR, CDR2 FQNEAQ (reference sequence). The CDR3 has 12 residues. The V gene lost 8 bases and the J gene lost 1 base, with 6 bases spanning the gap. The entry originates in a study of shared clonotypes between healthy human individuals. Study results and caveats: Although depth was large, rarefaction showed that sequencing of the sorted subsets was incomplete.

Every immunoSEQ plate was one replicate of a subset's evenly spread DNA. Original analysis: Filtering differed since immunoSEQ provided only junctions, with no quality scores. Sequencing used immunoSEQ multiplex PCR; TCRdb keeps in-frame clones, though not all of them. V and J calls and clone size follow that table, whereas D and trimming were derived from the DNA. The data show about 1 million clones, roughly 70% seen once. The sequence came from a man aged 18 to 30 in good health. Sequencing was carried out using memory CD4+ T cells sorted from blood. The subset: CD45RA-negative fraction. The rearrangement links TRBV7-9 to TRBJ1-3; no definite D call. In nucleotides, the CDR3 is TGTGCCAGCTCCCCTTCTGGAAACACCATATATTTT. Amino acid sequence: CASSPSGNTIYF.